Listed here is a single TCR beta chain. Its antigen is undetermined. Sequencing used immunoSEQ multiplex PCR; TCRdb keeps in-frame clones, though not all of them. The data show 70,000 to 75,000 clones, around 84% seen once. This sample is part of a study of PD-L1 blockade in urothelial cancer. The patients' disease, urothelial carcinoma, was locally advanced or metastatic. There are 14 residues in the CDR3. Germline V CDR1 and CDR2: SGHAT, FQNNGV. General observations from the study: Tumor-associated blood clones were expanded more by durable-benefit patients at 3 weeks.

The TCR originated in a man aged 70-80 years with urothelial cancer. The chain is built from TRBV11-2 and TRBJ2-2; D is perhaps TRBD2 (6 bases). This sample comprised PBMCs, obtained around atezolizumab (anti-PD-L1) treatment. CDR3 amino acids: CATSPGVRTGELFF. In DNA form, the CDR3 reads TGTGCTACATCTCCGGGAGTTCGGACCGGGGAGCTGTTTTTT.